This T cell receptor (beta chain) was identified in a study of cytomegalovirus exposure and HLA in healthy donors. Use of 60 Vbeta and 13 Jbeta primers characterized the PCR. The protocol was immunoSEQ multiplex PCR, while the TCRdb copy is restricted to in-frame clones and leaves out a portion. The sample has 150,000 to 200,000 clones, around 77% seen once. CDR3 length: 11 amino acids. From germline, CDR1 is MGHDK and CDR2 SYGVNS. Trimming cost V 3 bases and J 7 bases, with 6 bases left between them. The TCR sequence derives from a man aged 55-75 years in good health and CMV-seronegative. The J gene is TRBJ1-2, the V gene TRBV25-1, with D hard to call. The source material was PBMCs. As DNA, the CDR3 is TGTGCCAGCAGTGAGGCGGGTGGCTACACCTTC. Amino acids: CASSEAGGYTF.